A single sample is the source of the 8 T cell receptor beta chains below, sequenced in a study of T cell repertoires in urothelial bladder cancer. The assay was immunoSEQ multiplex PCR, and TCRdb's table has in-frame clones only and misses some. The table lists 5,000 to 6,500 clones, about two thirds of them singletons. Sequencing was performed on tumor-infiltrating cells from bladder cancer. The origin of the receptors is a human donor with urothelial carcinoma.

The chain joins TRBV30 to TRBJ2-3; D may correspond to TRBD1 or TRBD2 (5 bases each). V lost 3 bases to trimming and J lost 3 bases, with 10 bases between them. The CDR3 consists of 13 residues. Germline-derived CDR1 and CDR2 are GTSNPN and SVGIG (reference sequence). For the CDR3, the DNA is TGTGCCTGGAGCCCCGGGGCGACAGATACGCAGTATTTT. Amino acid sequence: CAWSPGATDTQYF.

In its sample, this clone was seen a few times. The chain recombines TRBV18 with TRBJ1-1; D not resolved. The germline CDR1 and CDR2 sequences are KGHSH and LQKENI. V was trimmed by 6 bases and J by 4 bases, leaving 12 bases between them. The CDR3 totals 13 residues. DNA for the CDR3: TGTGCCAGCTCCCCCTCACAGTTCACTGAAGCTTTCTTT. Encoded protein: CASSPSQFTEAFF.

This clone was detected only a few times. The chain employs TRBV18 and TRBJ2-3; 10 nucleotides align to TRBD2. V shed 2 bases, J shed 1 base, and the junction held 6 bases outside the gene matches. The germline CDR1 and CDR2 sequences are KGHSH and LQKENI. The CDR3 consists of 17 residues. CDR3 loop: CASSPFLTSGGTDTQYF. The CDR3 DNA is TGTGCCAGCTCACCATTCCTAACTAGCGGGGGCACAGATACGCAGTATTTT.

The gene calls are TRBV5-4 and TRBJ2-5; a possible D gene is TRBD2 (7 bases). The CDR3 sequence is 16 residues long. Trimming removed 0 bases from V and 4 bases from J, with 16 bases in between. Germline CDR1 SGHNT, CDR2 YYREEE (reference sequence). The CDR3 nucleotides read TGTGCCAGCAGCTTGGGCGGGGGCAGGGGAAGAGAGACCCAGTACTTC. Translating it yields CASSLGGGRGRETQYF.

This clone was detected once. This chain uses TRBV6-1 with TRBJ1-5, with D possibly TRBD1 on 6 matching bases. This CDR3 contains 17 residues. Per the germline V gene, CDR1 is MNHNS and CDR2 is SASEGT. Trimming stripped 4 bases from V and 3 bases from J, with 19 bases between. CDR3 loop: CASSARKGDAANQPQHF. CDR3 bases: TGTGCCAGCAGTGCAAGGAAGGGGGACGCCGCCAATCAGCCCCAGCATTTT.

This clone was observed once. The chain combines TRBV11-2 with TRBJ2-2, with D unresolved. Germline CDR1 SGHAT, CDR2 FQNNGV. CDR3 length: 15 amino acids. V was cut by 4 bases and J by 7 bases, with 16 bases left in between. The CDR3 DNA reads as TGTGCCAGCAGCTCATTAACCGGGCCCGGCGGGGAGCTGTTTTTT. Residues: CASSSLTGPGGELFF.

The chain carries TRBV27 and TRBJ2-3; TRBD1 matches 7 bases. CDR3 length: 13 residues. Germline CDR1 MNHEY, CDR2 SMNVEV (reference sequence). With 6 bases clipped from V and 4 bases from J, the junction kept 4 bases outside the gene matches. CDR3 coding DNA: TGTGCCAGCAGGCTACAGGGGCCAGATACGCAGTATTTT. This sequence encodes CASRLQGPDTQYF.

The CDR3 DNA reads TGTGCCAGCAGTGTGATTACCAGGGGTAATTCACCCCTCCACTTT. It yields the protein CASSVITRGNSPLHF. J is TRBJ1-6 and V is TRBV2; the D gene is possibly TRBD1 (6 bases). The V gene's germline CDR1 is SNHLY and CDR2 FYNNEI. Trimming left V 4 bases short and J 6 bases short, with 13 bases between. The CDR3 covers 15 residues. The variable domain in full, with the rest retrieved from reference TRBV2 and TRBJ1-6, is EPEVTQTPSHQVTQMGQEVILRCVPISNHLYFYWYRQILGQKVEFLVSFYNNEISEKSEIFDDQFSVERPDGSNFTLKIRSTKLEDSAMYFCASSVITRGNSPLHFGNGTRLTVT.